These T cell receptor beta chains were read from a single sample in a study of OX40 agonist ivuxolimab in advanced cancers. Clones were read by immunoSEQ multiplex PCR, and TCRdb kept only the in-frame ones, dropping some. This table holds fewer than 25,000 clones, approximately 85% found once. The sample in question was CD4+ or CD8+ T cells sorted from blood, obtained in a trial of the OX40 agonist ivuxolimab. The origin of the receptors is an adult with an advanced solid tumor such as melanoma, head and neck, liver or kidney cancer. CDR3s include the opening cysteine and the closing phenylalanine or tryptophan. Each record gives: J gene, D gene, clone size, V gene, CDR3 DNA, CDR3 protein. A D gene is named only where the DNA matches it firmly. The size field is filled for only some rows; it gives once, few, many or a size class.

j_call: TRBJ2-7; d_call: -; clone_size: medium-sized; v_call: TRBV5-6; cdr3_nt: TGTGCCAGCAGCTTGACCCCAGTCTACGAGCAGTACTTC; cdr3_aa: CASSLTPVYEQYF
j_call: TRBJ2-3; d_call: -; clone_size: -; v_call: TRBV6-6; cdr3_nt: TGTGCCAGCAGTTACATTGTCAGCACAGATACGCAGTATTTT; cdr3_aa: CASSYIVSTDTQYF
j_call: TRBJ2-7; d_call: TRBD1; clone_size: -; v_call: TRBV30; cdr3_nt: TGTGCCTGGAGTGTTCAGTCAGGGGGCCCCTACGAGCAGTACTTC; cdr3_aa: CAWSVQSGGPYEQYF
j_call: TRBJ1-4; d_call: TRBD1; clone_size: -; v_call: TRBV28; cdr3_nt: TGTGCCAGCAGTTTGTACAGGGGGAATGAAAAACTGTTTTTT; cdr3_aa: CASSLYRGNEKLFF
j_call: TRBJ2-1; d_call: -; clone_size: -; v_call: TRBV4-2; cdr3_nt: TGTGCCAGCAGCCAAGAGAAGGGTGTGCGGAATGAGCAGTTCTTC; cdr3_aa: CASSQEKGVRNEQFF
j_call: TRBJ1-5; d_call: TRBD1; clone_size: -; v_call: TRBV27; cdr3_nt: TGTGCCAGCAGTTCAGGGGGATATAGCAATCAGCCCCAGCATTTT; cdr3_aa: CASSSGGYSNQPQHF
j_call: TRBJ1-1; d_call: -; clone_size: -; v_call: TRBV27; cdr3_nt: TGTGCCAGCAGTTTATCGGGCACTGGGTCGACTGAAGCTTTCTTT; cdr3_aa: CASSLSGTGSTEAFF
j_call: TRBJ2-1; d_call: TRBD2; clone_size: -; v_call: TRBV9; cdr3_nt: TGTGCCAGCAGCGTAGGTAGCGGGAGACACAATGAGCAGTTCTTC; cdr3_aa: CASSVGSGRHNEQFF
j_call: TRBJ2-2; d_call: -; clone_size: -; v_call: TRBV6-1; cdr3_nt: TGTGCCAGCAGTGAAGCTGTGGGGGGGCGGAACGGGGAGCTGTTTTTT; cdr3_aa: CASSEAVGGRNGELFF
j_call: TRBJ2-5; d_call: -; clone_size: -; v_call: TRBV7-8; cdr3_nt: TGTGCCAGCAGCTATGACAATGGAGAGACCCAGTACTTC; cdr3_aa: CASSYDNGETQYF
j_call: TRBJ1-6; d_call: TRBD1; clone_size: -; v_call: TRBV4-1; cdr3_nt: TGCGCCAGCAGCCAAGTCCAGGGGACAGATAATTCACCCCTCCACTTT; cdr3_aa: CASSQVQGTDNSPLHF
j_call: TRBJ1-1; d_call: -; clone_size: -; v_call: TRBV2; cdr3_nt: TGTGCCAGCAGCTTAGCCCCTGAAGCTTTCTTT; cdr3_aa: CASSLAPEAFF
j_call: TRBJ2-1; d_call: -; clone_size: medium-sized; v_call: TRBV4-1; cdr3_nt: TGCGCCAGCAGCCGGGGGGACAATGAGCAGTTCTTC; cdr3_aa: CASSRGDNEQFF
j_call: TRBJ1-1; d_call: -; clone_size: -; v_call: TRBV13; cdr3_nt: TGTGCCAGCAGCTTAGCCGGGACGGGGAACACTGAAGCTTTCTTT; cdr3_aa: CASSLAGTGNTEAFF
j_call: TRBJ1-1; d_call: -; clone_size: -; v_call: TRBV27; cdr3_nt: TGTGCCAGCAGGCACACTTCACCTAACACTGAAACTTTCTTT; cdr3_aa: CASRHTSPNTETFF
j_call: TRBJ2-2; d_call: TRBD2; clone_size: -; v_call: TRBV7-6; cdr3_nt: TGTGCCAGCAGCTTAGTTCCTAGCGGGAGGGAGAACACCGGGGAGCTGTTTTTT; cdr3_aa: CASSLVPSGRENTGELFF
j_call: TRBJ2-2; d_call: TRBD2; clone_size: -; v_call: TRBV9; cdr3_nt: TGTGCCAGCAGCGTAGGGGTTAGCGGGAGCACCGGGGAGCTGTTTTTT; cdr3_aa: CASSVGVSGSTGELFF
j_call: TRBJ2-5; d_call: -; clone_size: -; v_call: TRBV15; cdr3_nt: TGTGCCACCAGCAGAGAGGGGGCAGGGGTTTTCCAAGAGACCCAGTACTTC; cdr3_aa: CATSREGAGVFQETQYF
j_call: TRBJ1-2; d_call: -; clone_size: -; v_call: TRBV4-2; cdr3_nt: TGTGCCAGCAGCCAAGAACTGACCGCCGGCTACACCTTC; cdr3_aa: CASSQELTAGYTF
j_call: TRBJ2-2; d_call: -; clone_size: -; v_call: TRBV19; cdr3_nt: TGTGCCAGTAGGGACAGCCTACTGGACGGGGAGCTGTTTTTT; cdr3_aa: CASRDSLLDGELFF
j_call: TRBJ2-3; d_call: TRBD2; clone_size: -; v_call: TRBV4-1; cdr3_nt: TGCGCCAGCAGCCGCCCCTCGGGAGGAGCGGGAGCAGATACGCAGTATTTT; cdr3_aa: CASSRPSGGAGADTQYF
j_call: TRBJ2-1; d_call: -; clone_size: once; v_call: TRBV6-6; cdr3_nt: TGTGCCAGCAGTTACGAAGGACGTGGTGAGCAGTTCTTC; cdr3_aa: CASSYEGRGEQFF
j_call: TRBJ2-1; d_call: -; clone_size: -; v_call: TRBV13; cdr3_nt: TGTGCCAGCAGCACCGGGTCCCCCAATGAGCAGTTCTTC; cdr3_aa: CASSTGSPNEQFF
j_call: TRBJ2-3; d_call: TRBD2; clone_size: -; v_call: TRBV9; cdr3_nt: TGTGCCAGCAGCGGAGCGGCCGGGACTAGCGGGAGTACCCTCACAGATACGCAGTATTTT; cdr3_aa: CASSGAAGTSGSTLTDTQYF
j_call: TRBJ1-1; d_call: -; clone_size: -; v_call: TRBV6-6; cdr3_nt: TGTGCCAGCAGTTACCCCCGGTTTGAAGCTTTCTTT; cdr3_aa: CASSYPRFEAFF
j_call: TRBJ2-5; d_call: -; clone_size: -; v_call: TRBV5-8; cdr3_nt: TGTGCCAGCGAGGCTTCCGAAGAGACCCAGTACTTC; cdr3_aa: CASEASEETQYF
j_call: TRBJ2-2; d_call: -; clone_size: -; v_call: TRBV7-9; cdr3_nt: TGTGCCAGCAGCCCGCCAAGTAGCGACGGCACCGGGGAGCTGTTTTTT; cdr3_aa: CASSPPSSDGTGELFF
j_call: TRBJ2-1; d_call: -; clone_size: -; v_call: TRBV11-2; cdr3_nt: TGTGCCAGCAGCTTAGAAGTTAGAGGTGCCACAAATGAGCAGTTCTTC; cdr3_aa: CASSLEVRGATNEQFF
j_call: TRBJ1-2; d_call: -; clone_size: few; v_call: TRBV28; cdr3_nt: TGTGCCAGCAGTTTCTTGGGGCCCGGTGGCTACACCTTC; cdr3_aa: CASSFLGPGGYTF
j_call: TRBJ2-3; d_call: TRBD1; clone_size: -; v_call: TRBV28; cdr3_nt: TGTGCCAGCAGTTTCCCCGGGACAGGGGGCGCAGATACGCAGTATTTT; cdr3_aa: CASSFPGTGGADTQYF
j_call: TRBJ2-7; d_call: TRBD2; clone_size: -; v_call: TRBV6-1; cdr3_nt: TGTGCCAGCAGTGAAGCTAGCGGGGGGGCCTACGAGCAGTACTTC; cdr3_aa: CASSEASGGAYEQYF
j_call: TRBJ2-5; d_call: -; clone_size: few; v_call: TRBV6-1; cdr3_nt: TGTGCCAGTTCGGGGGGCAGCGGGGAACAAGAGACCCAGTACTTC; cdr3_aa: CASSGGSGEQETQYF
j_call: TRBJ2-7; d_call: TRBD1; clone_size: -; v_call: TRBV7-9; cdr3_nt: TGTGCCAGCAGCTCCGGCCCGACAGGGAGCATCTACGAGCAGTACTTC; cdr3_aa: CASSSGPTGSIYEQYF
j_call: TRBJ2-1; d_call: -; clone_size: -; v_call: TRBV7-9; cdr3_nt: TGTGCCAGCACCGGTGACAGCTCCTACAATGAGCAGTTCTTC; cdr3_aa: CASTGDSSYNEQFF
j_call: TRBJ2-6; d_call: -; clone_size: -; v_call: TRBV27; cdr3_nt: TGTGCCAGCAGCCCCGGACATATCTCTGGGGCCAACGTCCTGACTTTC; cdr3_aa: CASSPGHISGANVLTF